Here is one T cell receptor (beta chain) with its context. No antigen is known for it. Within the sample, other DNA sequences also encode this same CDR3. Some clones are missing from TCRdb's copy, which holds only in-frame ones; the method was immunoSEQ multiplex PCR. The table has 2 million or so clones, 95% seen once. The entry originates in a study of shared clonotypes between healthy human individuals. The wider study: Per donor, CD8 memory used one plate, CD8 naive used two, CD4 memory used three and CD4 naive used three.

The CDR3 extends over 13 amino acids. Trimming pared 2 bases from V and 4 bases from J, leaving 8 bases between. The germline V gene encodes CDR1 MNHEY and CDR2 SVGAGI. Study-wide results and caveats: Generally, naive subsets came out with larger estimated richness than memory subsets.

The chain employs TRBV6-5 and TRBJ1-2; no definite D call. The sequence came from a man aged 18 to 29 in good health. The sequenced sample consisted of naive CD4+ T cells sorted from blood. Subset: CD45RA+ positively selected. CDR3 sequence (DNA): TGTGCCAGCAGTTACAAGGGTTCCTATGGCTACACCTTC. This codes for CASSYKGSYGYTF.